The present T cell receptor (beta chain) was sequenced within a study of blood T cell repertoires in COVID-19. Looking at the study overall: The samples span acute and convalescent COVID-19 from the United States, Italy and Spain.

This CDR3 spans 20 amino acids. Method: immunoSEQ multiplex PCR; TCRdb's copy keeps in-frame clones and lacks some. Of about 400,000 clones in the sample, 80% to 90% were seen once. The chain joins TRBV1 to TRBJ1-3; the D call in the table, TRBD1, was not verified against the DNA. TRBV1 is annotated as a pseudogene. Source material: peripheral blood. This clonotype was sampled from a man aged 40-50 years with acute or convalescent COVID-19. Here the CDR3 reads CTSSQVKDRGPLSSGNTIYF. The CDR3 nucleotides are TGCACCAGCAGCCAAGTTAAGGACAGGGGGCCTTTGAGCTCTGGAAACACCATATATTTT.